The 26 T cell receptor beta chains presented below share a single source sample, sequenced in a study of T cells after yellow fever vaccination. TCRdb recomputed calls from the 5' RACE reads with MiXCR, one row per CDR3 protein. The sample lists about 260,000 distinct CDR3 sequences, roughly 5.6% occurring once. The sequencing used CD4+ T cells sorted from PBMCs, collected on the day of the yellow fever booster vaccination. Receptors originate from a man younger than 35 who received the YFV17D yellow fever vaccine.

Ten or more counts support this clonotype. The V and J genes are TRBV5-1 and TRBJ2-3; TRBD1 might be the D (5 bases). Between the trimmed V and J ends, which lost 4 bases and 5 bases, there was a span of 11 bases. The germline V gene has CDR1 SGHRS and CDR2 YFSETQ. CDR3 length: 13 amino acids. The CDR3 reads CASSSLTEDTQYF. CDR3 nucleotide sequence: TGCGCCAGCAGCAGCCTGACAGAAGATACGCAGTATTTT.

This clonotype has more than one count but fewer than ten. V usage is TRBV18 and J usage is TRBJ2-7; unclear D gene. The germline V gene has CDR1 KGHSH and CDR2 LQKENI. This CDR3 is 14 amino acids long. Trimming shortened V by 3 bases and J by 6 bases, and 15 bases separated the two germline ends. The DNA of the CDR3 is TGTGCCAGCTCACCCAACGCCGGTTTGGGCGAGCAGTACGTC. As protein: CASSPNAGLGEQYV.

This chain connects TRBV19 to TRBJ2-1, with a tentative D call TRBD2 (5 bases). The CDR3 consists of 13 residues. In germline, CDR1 is LNHDA, CDR2 SQIVND (reference sequence). Between the trimmed V and J ends, which lost 10 bases and 6 bases, there was a span of 16 bases. CDR3: CATQLVGVNEQFF. The CDR3 bases are TGTGCCACCCAACTTGTCGGGGTCAATGAGCAGTTCTTC.

The chain links TRBV20-1 to TRBJ1-1, with D maybe TRBD1 (5 bases). CDR3 length: 13 amino acids. Germline CDR1 reads DFQATT; CDR2 reads SNEGSKA (reference sequence). Trimming took 0 bases from V and 3 from J, leaving 8 bases between them. CDR3 in amino acids: CSARDGADTEAFF. CDR3 coding DNA: TGCAGTGCTAGAGATGGGGCTGACACTGAAGCTTTCTTT.

This clonotype was recorded many times. V is TRBV7-9 and J is TRBJ1-5; D not certain. The CDR3 is 15 amino acids. Trimming shortened V by 4 bases and J by 7 bases, and 17 bases separated the two germline ends. CDR1 is SEHNR, CDR2 FQNEAQ, per germline (reference sequence). The CDR3 DNA reads TGTGCCAGCAGCTGCCCCCACGGCGATTTGCAGCCCCAGCATTTT. Amino acids: CASSCPHGDLQPQHF.

J is TRBJ1-2 and V is TRBV6-5; D possibly corresponds to TRBD1 (5 bases). V dropped 5 bases and J dropped 8 bases, with 18 bases sitting between them. Per the germline V gene, CDR1 is MNHEY and CDR2 is SVGAGI. The CDR3 totals 14 residues. CDR3 nucleotide sequence: TGTGCCAGCAGTACGACAGTCACAGGCGTGGGCTACACCTTC. Amino acids: CASSTTVTGVGYTF.

The genes are TRBV7-2 and TRBJ1-5; 8 bases are a match to TRBD1. The CDR3 is 14 residues long. The V gene end was trimmed by 5 bases and the J gene end by 5 bases; junction bases not matched to a gene: 5. Germline V gene lookup returns CDR1 SGHTA and CDR2 FQGNSA. CDR3 region: CASSGQGIDQPQHF. CDR3 nucleotides: TGTGCCAGCAGCGGACAGGGTATCGATCAGCCCCAGCATTTT.

In regard to this clonotype: Since a much larger clone is just one base distant, this may be a read error. The chain has TRBV7-3 and TRBJ2-2, with TRBD1 matching over 10 bases. The CDR3 loop spans 15 amino acids. Trimming removed 2 bases from V and 4 bases from J; junction bases left unmatched: 1. Per germline, CDR1 SGHTA and CDR2 FQGTGA. The CDR3 DNA reads as TGTGCCAGCAGCTTAGGGACAGGGGCCACCGGGGAGCTGTTTTTT. Translation gives CASSLGTGATGELFF.

This clonotype has ten or more counts. V gene TRBV5-5 combines with J gene TRBJ1-5; D is possibly TRBD1 (5 bases). The CDR3 sequence is 17 residues long. Trimming took off 1 base at V and 0 bases at J, with 14 bases between the two ends. Looked up from germline, CDR1 is SGHKS and CDR2 is YYEKEE (reference sequence). Here the CDR3 reads CASSLTVRGDSNQPQHF. As DNA, the CDR3 is TGTGCCAGCAGCTTGACAGTTAGGGGCGATAGCAATCAGCCCCAGCATTTT.

Regarding this clonotype: A clone one base away is much larger, so this may be a read error. The rearrangement joins TRBV24-1 to TRBJ1-2, with D possibly being TRBD1 (6 bases). Germline V gene sequence: CDR1 KGHDR, CDR2 SFDVKD. Trimming removed 9 bases at V and 5 bases at J, with 18 bases between. There are 14 residues in the CDR3. The CDR3 nucleotides read TGTGCCACCGCTGCCTCGGGGGCTGAATATGGCTACACCTTC. It is translated as CATAASGAEYGYTF.

This clonotype was observed a few times. V is TRBV6-1 and J is TRBJ2-7; 7 bases are shared with TRBD1. This CDR3 region has 14 residues. CDR1 and CDR2 from the germline V gene are MNHNS and SASEGT. V lost 6 bases and J lost 3; bases outside the gene matches: 8. CDR3 nucleotide sequence: TGTGCCAGCAGCTGGGACAGACTTGACTACGAGCAGTACTTC. Its translation: CASSWDRLDYEQYF.

This clonotype has ten or more counts. The V call is TRBV3-1, the J call TRBJ2-6; the match to TRBD2 covers 7 bases. Trimming at V came to 4 bases and at J to 5 bases, leaving 11 bases not matched to a gene. Germline values: CDR1 LGHDT, CDR2 YNNKEL (reference sequence). The CDR3 is 17 amino acids. The CDR3 spells CASSLQGGRSWANVLTF. The CDR3 bases are TGTGCCAGCAGCCTCCAGGGAGGGAGATCGTGGGCCAACGTCCTGACTTTC.

The table lists this clonotype with a few counts. CDR3 sequence: CASSVGGLGDEQYV. CDR3 sequence (DNA): TGCGCCAGCAGCGTGGGGGGTCTGGGGGACGAGCAGTACGTC. V usage is TRBV5-1 and J usage is TRBJ2-7, with a weak D call TRBD2 (6 bases). The CDR3 contains 14 residues. V lost 4 bases and J 5 bases, leaving 16 bases between the germline ends. Germline V gene sequence: CDR1 SGHRS, CDR2 YFSETQ.

The V and J genes are TRBV20-1 and TRBJ1-5, with 7 bases fitting TRBD1. From germline, CDR1 is DFQATT and CDR2 SNEGSKA (reference sequence). This CDR3 is built from 13 residues. Trimming took 3 bases from V and 6 from J; bases not matched to a gene: 5. The CDR3 DNA follows: TGCAGTGCTAGCGACAGGGTGTCTCAGCCCCAGCATTTT. It yields the protein CSASDRVSQPQHF.

The chain links TRBV25-1 to TRBJ2-7; D gene ambiguous. The CDR3 has 13 residues. V lost 0 bases and J lost 3, with 6 bases in between. The V gene's germline CDR1 is MGHDK and CDR2 SYGVNS. CDR3 loop: CASSEYPGYEQYF. The CDR3, as DNA: TGTGCCAGCAGTGAATACCCAGGCTACGAGCAGTACTTC.

This clonotype appeared a few times. The CDR3 DNA is TGTGCCTGGGGGGCGGTAAACTATGGCTACACCTTC. This sequence encodes CAWGAVNYGYTF. This chain joins TRBV30 and TRBJ1-2, with D perhaps TRBD1 (5 bases). The CDR3 runs 12 residues. V gave up 5 bases and J gave up 2 bases, with 9 bases separating them. CDR1 and CDR2 from the germline V gene are GTSNPN and SVGIG (reference sequence).

This clonotype was found a few times. The J gene is TRBJ1-2, the V gene TRBV3-1; no definite D call. Germline CDR1 LGHDT, CDR2 YNNKEL (reference sequence). This CDR3 comprises 11 residues. V was clipped by 1 base and J by 8 bases, with 5 bases between them. The CDR3 DNA reads as TGTGCCAGCAGCCAAGTTGACGGCTACACCTTC. This encodes CASSQVDGYTF.

The table lists this clonotype with a few counts. This chain connects TRBV9 to TRBJ1-6; the D is unclear. The V end was cut by 2 bases, the J end by 8 bases, with 11 bases between. CDR3 size: 14 residues. Germline CDR1 reads SGDLS; CDR2 reads YYNGEE. CDR3 DNA: TGTGCCAGCAGCGTCGGGATGGACGATTCACCCCTCCACTTT. Translated, it gives CASSVGMDDSPLHF.

J is TRBJ2-2 and V is TRBV7-9; 9 positions match TRBD1. Germline trimming cut 5 bases from V and 3 bases from J; bases unmatched to any gene: 10. Germline assignment: CDR1 SEHNR and CDR2 FQNEAQ (reference sequence). The CDR3 sequence is 17 residues long. CDR3 sequence reads: CASSPLRGQGDTGELFF. For the CDR3, the DNA is TGTGCCAGCAGCCCCCTTCGGGGACAGGGAGACACCGGGGAGCTGTTTTTT.

Only a few counts were recorded for this clonotype. V gene TRBV3-2 combines with J gene TRBJ2-7; the table calls TRBD2, which could not be checked here. TRBV3-2 is a documented pseudogene. There are 17 residues in the CDR3. CDR3 bases: TGTGCCAGCAGCTTCCCTCGACTAGCGGGGGGCTTGGAGGAGCAGTACGTC. It codes for CASSFPRLAGGLEEQYV.

This clonotype was counted ten times or more. This rearrangement joins TRBV10-3 to TRBJ2-1; D call uncertain. CDR1 ENHRY and CDR2 SYGVKD come from the germline V gene. The CDR3 extends over 12 amino acids. Trimming took off 2 bases at V and 8 bases at J, with 7 bases between the two ends. This CDR3 reads CAISETFDEQFF. The CDR3 nucleotides read TGTGCCATCAGTGAGACGTTTGATGAGCAGTTCTTC.

This chain connects TRBV4-3 to TRBJ1-2; 8 nucleotides agree with TRBD1. Germline V gives CDR1 LGHNA, CDR2 YSLEER. The CDR3 is made up of 15 amino acids. Germline trimming cut 3 bases from V and 4 bases from J; bases unmatched to any gene: 7. CDR3 in amino acids: CASSHQTGDLYGYTF. The CDR3 bases are TGCGCCAGCAGCCATCAGACAGGGGATCTCTATGGCTACACCTTC.

The chain has TRBV9 and TRBJ2-1; maybe TRBD2 (5 bases). V was clipped by 0 bases and J by 5 bases, with 12 bases between them. The CDR3 contains 15 residues. The V gene's germline CDR1 is SGDLS and CDR2 YYNGEE. DNA for the CDR3: TGTGCCAGCAGCGTAGGACCTAGCACTGACAATGAGCAGTTCTTC. Residues: CASSVGPSTDNEQFF.

Of note for this clonotype: The junction does not match germline at one end; this may be a read error. V gene TRBV20-1 combines with J gene TRBJ1-1; D is possibly TRBD1 (6 bases). The germline V gene has CDR1 DFQATT and CDR2 SNEGSKA (reference sequence). This CDR3 spans 16 amino acids. The DNA for the CDR3 is TGCAGTGCTAGAGATTCCGTAGGGAAGTGGGACACTGATGCTTTCTTT. This translates into CSARDSVGKWDTDAFF.

The chain recombines TRBV12-3 or TRBV12-4 with TRBJ1-2; possibly TRBD1 for D (5 bases). This CDR3 spans 14 amino acids. Trimming took off 3 bases at V and 1 base at J, with 9 bases between the two ends. The chain's CDR3 is CASSFGQNNYGYTF. DNA for the CDR3: TGTGCCAGCAGTTTTGGACAAAATAACTATGGCTACACCTTC.

This chain joins TRBV11-2 and TRBJ1-6; the D is unclear. The germline CDR1 and CDR2 sequences are SGHAT and FQNNGV. The CDR3 has 15 residues. V was cut by 5 bases and J by 11 bases, with 19 bases left in between. The CDR3 region is CASSRGPDGWAPLHF. In DNA, the CDR3 is TGTGCCAGCAGCCGGGGTCCCGACGGATGGGCACCCCTCCACTTT.